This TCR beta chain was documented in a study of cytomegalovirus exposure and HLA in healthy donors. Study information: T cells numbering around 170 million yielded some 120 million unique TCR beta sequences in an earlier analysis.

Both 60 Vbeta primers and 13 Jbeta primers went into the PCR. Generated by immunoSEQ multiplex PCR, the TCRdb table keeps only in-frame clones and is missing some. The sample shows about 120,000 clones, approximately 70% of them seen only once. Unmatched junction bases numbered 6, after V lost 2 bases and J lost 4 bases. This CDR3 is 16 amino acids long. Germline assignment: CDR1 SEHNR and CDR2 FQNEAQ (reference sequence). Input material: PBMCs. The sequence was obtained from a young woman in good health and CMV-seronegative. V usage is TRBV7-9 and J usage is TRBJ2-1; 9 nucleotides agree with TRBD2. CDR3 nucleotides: TGTGCCAGCAGCTTAAACTTAGCGGGAGTATACAATGAGCAGTTCTTC. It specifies CASSLNLAGVYNEQFF.